Listed here are 3 T cell receptor beta chains from one sample, sequenced in a study of blood T cell repertoires in COVID-19. Sequenced by immunoSEQ multiplex PCR; TCRdb stores in-frame clones only, minus some. The table records a few hundred thousand clones, approximately 88% of them present only once. The source material was PBMCs or T cells enriched from blood (not recorded which). These TCRs come from a woman between 40 and 55 years old who had recovered from COVID-19.

CDR3 protein: CASSLTAANYGYTF. The DNA for the CDR3 is TGTGCCAGCTCACTAACAGCGGCTAACTATGGCTACACCTTC. V usage is TRBV18 and J usage is TRBJ1-2; D not certain. Per the germline V gene, CDR1 is KGHSH and CDR2 is LQKENI. Trimming left V 4 bases short and J 0 bases short, with 9 bases between. The CDR3 extends over 14 amino acids. Combining the CDR3 with reference TRBV18 and TRBJ1-2 gives the whole variable domain NAGVMQNPRHLVRRRGQEARLRCSPMKGHSHVYWYRQLPEEGLKFMVYLQKENIIDESGMPKERFSAEFPKEGPSILRIQQVVRGDSAAYFCASSLTAANYGYTFGSGTRLTVV.

CDR3 protein: CASSRTGTGPYEQYF. CDR3 nucleotides: TGTGCCAGCTCTCGAACCGGGACAGGCCCCTACGAGCAGTACTTC. V is TRBV18 and J is TRBJ2-7; 8 bases line up with TRBD1. V shed 6 bases, J shed 2 bases, and the junction held 9 bases outside the gene matches. The CDR3 totals 15 residues. Per germline, CDR1 KGHSH and CDR2 LQKENI.

The J gene is TRBJ2-5, the V gene TRBV20-1, with D perhaps matching TRBD2 (6 bases). Trimming removed 3 bases at V and 6 bases at J, with 8 bases between. The CDR3 runs 11 residues. Germline V CDR1 and CDR2: DFQATT, SNEGSKA (reference sequence). CDR3 sequence reads: CSAREGQTQYF. CDR3 bases: TGCAGTGCTAGGGAGGGACAGACCCAGTACTTC.